This is a list of T cell receptor beta chains from one sample in a study of cytomegalovirus exposure and HLA in healthy donors. Generated by immunoSEQ multiplex PCR, the TCRdb table keeps only in-frame clones and is missing some. The data contain about 120,000 clones, less than 85% of them singletons. The sequencing sample was made of PBMCs. The receptors were gathered from a female donor in good health and CMV-seronegative. Each CDR3 is given with its conserved first and last residue. The D gene is left open where the match is weak. Size tells how often a clone was seen (once, few, many) or the class of an expanded clone, and some rows leave it out.

TRBV30,TRBD1,TRBJ1-2,13,-,TGTGCCTGGAGACTTGGACAGGGACGCAAAGGCTCCTTC,CAWRLGQGRKGSF
TRBV2,-,TRBJ2-1,14,-,TGTGCCAGCCGCCGCGGTGGCTCCTACAATGAGCAGTTCTTC,CASRRGGSYNEQFF
TRBV18,-,TRBJ2-5,14,-,TGTGCCAGCTCAGTCCGGACATGGCCGGAGACCCAGTACTTC,CASSVRTWPETQYF
TRBV6-1,-,TRBJ1-4,15,-,TGTGCCAGCAGTGACGAGTGGGGGGTTGATGAAAAACTGTTTTTT,CASSDEWGVDEKLFF
TRBV10-3,-,TRBJ1-5,14,-,TGTGCCATCAGTGAGTCACAGGGTCGACAGCCCCAGCATTTT,CAISESQGRQPQHF
TRBV5-1,TRBD1,TRBJ2-5,14,-,TGCGCCAGCAGCTTAACAGGGGTTCAGGAGACCCAGTACTTC,CASSLTGVQETQYF
TRBV6-1,-,TRBJ1-2,12,-,TGTGCCAGCGGAACAGGTTCGTTTGGCTACACCTTC,CASGTGSFGYTF
TRBV10-1,-,TRBJ1-1,19,-,TGCGCCAGCAGTACAGAACCTAGGCAGGTCAGGTCTCGGGGGTCTGAAGCTTTCTTT,CASSTEPRQVRSRGSEAFF
TRBV11-2,TRBD1,TRBJ1-2,13,few,TGTGCCAGCAGCCCGGACAGGGGGCAAGGCTACACCTTC,CASSPDRGQGYTF
TRBV10-3,TRBD1,TRBJ1-2,14,-,TGTGCCATCGGGGAGACAGGGTTTGCCTATGGCTACACCTTC,CAIGETGFAYGYTF